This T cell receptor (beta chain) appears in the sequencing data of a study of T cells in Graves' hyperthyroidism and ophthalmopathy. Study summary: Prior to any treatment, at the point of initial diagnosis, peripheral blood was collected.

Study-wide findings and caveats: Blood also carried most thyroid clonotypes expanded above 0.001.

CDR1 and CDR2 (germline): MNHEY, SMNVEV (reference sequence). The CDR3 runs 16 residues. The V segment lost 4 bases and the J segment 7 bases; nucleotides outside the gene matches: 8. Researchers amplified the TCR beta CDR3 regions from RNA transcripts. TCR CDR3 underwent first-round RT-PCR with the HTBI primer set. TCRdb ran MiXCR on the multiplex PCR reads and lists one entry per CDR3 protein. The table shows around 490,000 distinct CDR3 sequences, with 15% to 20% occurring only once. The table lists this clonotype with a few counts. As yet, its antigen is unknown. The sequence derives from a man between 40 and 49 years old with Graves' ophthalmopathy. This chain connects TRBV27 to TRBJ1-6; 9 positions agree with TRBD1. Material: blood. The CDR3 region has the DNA TGTGCCAGCAGTTCCCCTTCAGGACAGGGGAATTCACCCCTCCACTTT. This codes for CASSSPSGQGNSPLHF.